This entry lists 5 T cell receptor beta chains sequenced from one sample in a study of blood T cell repertoires in COVID-19. Produced via immunoSEQ multiplex PCR; TCRdb's table is partial and in-frame only. The repertoire holds some 62,000 clones, with 78% as singletons. The sequenced sample was peripheral blood. The receptors were gathered from a man aged 55 to 70 with COVID-19, enrolled during active disease.

The gene calls are TRBV2 and TRBJ2-7; perhaps TRBD2 as D (6 bases). V was trimmed by 8 bases and J by 3 bases, leaving 14 bases between them. CDR1 is SNHLY, CDR2 FYNNEI, per germline. The CDR3 loop spans 13 amino acids. The CDR3, as DNA: TGTGCCAGCGTAGAGGGCGGGATCTACGAGCAGTACTTC. This sequence encodes CASVEGGIYEQYF. Filled out from reference TRBV2 and TRBJ2-7, the complete variable domain reads EPEVTQTPSHQVTQMGQEVILRCVPISNHLYFYWYRQILGQKVEFLVSFYNNEISEKSEIFDDQFSVERPDGSNFTLKIRSTKLEDSAMYFCASVEGGIYEQYFGPGTRLTVT.

This chain connects TRBV5-5 to TRBJ1-4; D perhaps matches TRBD1 (5 bases). The germline V and J ends were trimmed by 1 base and 8 bases, with 15 bases remaining between them. Germline lookup yields CDR1 SGHKS and CDR2 YYEKEE (reference sequence). This CDR3 has 15 amino acids. For the CDR3, the DNA is TGTGCCAGCAGCTTGTTCCAGGGTGTTGACGAAAAACTGTTTTTT. It yields the protein CASSLFQGVDEKLFF.

This clone was picked up one time. V is TRBV3-1 (or the pseudogene TRBV3-2) and J is TRBJ1-3, with 11 bases lining up with TRBD1. Per the germline V gene, CDR1 is LGHDT and CDR2 is YNNKEL (reference sequence). The V gene end was trimmed by 2 bases and the J gene end by 4 bases; junction bases not matched to a gene: 4. This CDR3 comprises 16 residues. The CDR3 nucleotides are TGTGCCAGCAGCCAAACGGACAGGGGGCGAGGAAACACCATATATTTT. It codes for CASSQTDRGRGNTIYF.

The genes are TRBV2 and TRBJ1-6; TRBD1 aligns across 9 bases. CDR1 is SNHLY, CDR2 FYNNEI, per germline. This CDR3 is built from 15 residues. V lost 3 bases and J lost 9; bases outside the gene matches: 6. CDR3 protein: CASSERGQGISPLHF. CDR3 in DNA: TGTGCCAGCAGTGAGCGTGGACAGGGGATTTCACCCCTCCACTTT.

The chain is built from TRBV5-1 and TRBJ1-2; TRBD1 matches at 7 bases. This CDR3 comprises 13 residues. Per the germline V gene, CDR1 is SGHRS and CDR2 is YFSETQ. The V and J ends lost 2 bases and 3 bases, in that order; junction bases with no gene match: 1. CDR3 sequence: CASSLTGDYGYTF. Here the CDR3 DNA reads TGCGCCAGCAGCTTAACAGGGGACTATGGCTACACCTTC.